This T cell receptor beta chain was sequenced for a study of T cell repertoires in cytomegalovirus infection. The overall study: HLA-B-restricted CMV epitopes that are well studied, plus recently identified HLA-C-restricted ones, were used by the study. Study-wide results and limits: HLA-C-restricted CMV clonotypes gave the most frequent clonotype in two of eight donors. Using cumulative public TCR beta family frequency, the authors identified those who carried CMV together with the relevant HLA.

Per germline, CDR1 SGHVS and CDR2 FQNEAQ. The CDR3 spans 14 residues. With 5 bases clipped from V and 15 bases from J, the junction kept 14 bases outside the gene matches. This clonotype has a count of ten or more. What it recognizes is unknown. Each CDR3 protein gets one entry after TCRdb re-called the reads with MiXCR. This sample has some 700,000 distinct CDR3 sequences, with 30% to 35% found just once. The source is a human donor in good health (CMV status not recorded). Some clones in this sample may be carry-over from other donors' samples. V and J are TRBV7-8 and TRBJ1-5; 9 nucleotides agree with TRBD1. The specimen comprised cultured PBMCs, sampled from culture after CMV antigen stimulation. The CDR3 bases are TGTGCCAGCAGCGATTGGGACAGGGCGAGCCCCTTGCATTTT. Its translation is CASSDWDRASPLHF.